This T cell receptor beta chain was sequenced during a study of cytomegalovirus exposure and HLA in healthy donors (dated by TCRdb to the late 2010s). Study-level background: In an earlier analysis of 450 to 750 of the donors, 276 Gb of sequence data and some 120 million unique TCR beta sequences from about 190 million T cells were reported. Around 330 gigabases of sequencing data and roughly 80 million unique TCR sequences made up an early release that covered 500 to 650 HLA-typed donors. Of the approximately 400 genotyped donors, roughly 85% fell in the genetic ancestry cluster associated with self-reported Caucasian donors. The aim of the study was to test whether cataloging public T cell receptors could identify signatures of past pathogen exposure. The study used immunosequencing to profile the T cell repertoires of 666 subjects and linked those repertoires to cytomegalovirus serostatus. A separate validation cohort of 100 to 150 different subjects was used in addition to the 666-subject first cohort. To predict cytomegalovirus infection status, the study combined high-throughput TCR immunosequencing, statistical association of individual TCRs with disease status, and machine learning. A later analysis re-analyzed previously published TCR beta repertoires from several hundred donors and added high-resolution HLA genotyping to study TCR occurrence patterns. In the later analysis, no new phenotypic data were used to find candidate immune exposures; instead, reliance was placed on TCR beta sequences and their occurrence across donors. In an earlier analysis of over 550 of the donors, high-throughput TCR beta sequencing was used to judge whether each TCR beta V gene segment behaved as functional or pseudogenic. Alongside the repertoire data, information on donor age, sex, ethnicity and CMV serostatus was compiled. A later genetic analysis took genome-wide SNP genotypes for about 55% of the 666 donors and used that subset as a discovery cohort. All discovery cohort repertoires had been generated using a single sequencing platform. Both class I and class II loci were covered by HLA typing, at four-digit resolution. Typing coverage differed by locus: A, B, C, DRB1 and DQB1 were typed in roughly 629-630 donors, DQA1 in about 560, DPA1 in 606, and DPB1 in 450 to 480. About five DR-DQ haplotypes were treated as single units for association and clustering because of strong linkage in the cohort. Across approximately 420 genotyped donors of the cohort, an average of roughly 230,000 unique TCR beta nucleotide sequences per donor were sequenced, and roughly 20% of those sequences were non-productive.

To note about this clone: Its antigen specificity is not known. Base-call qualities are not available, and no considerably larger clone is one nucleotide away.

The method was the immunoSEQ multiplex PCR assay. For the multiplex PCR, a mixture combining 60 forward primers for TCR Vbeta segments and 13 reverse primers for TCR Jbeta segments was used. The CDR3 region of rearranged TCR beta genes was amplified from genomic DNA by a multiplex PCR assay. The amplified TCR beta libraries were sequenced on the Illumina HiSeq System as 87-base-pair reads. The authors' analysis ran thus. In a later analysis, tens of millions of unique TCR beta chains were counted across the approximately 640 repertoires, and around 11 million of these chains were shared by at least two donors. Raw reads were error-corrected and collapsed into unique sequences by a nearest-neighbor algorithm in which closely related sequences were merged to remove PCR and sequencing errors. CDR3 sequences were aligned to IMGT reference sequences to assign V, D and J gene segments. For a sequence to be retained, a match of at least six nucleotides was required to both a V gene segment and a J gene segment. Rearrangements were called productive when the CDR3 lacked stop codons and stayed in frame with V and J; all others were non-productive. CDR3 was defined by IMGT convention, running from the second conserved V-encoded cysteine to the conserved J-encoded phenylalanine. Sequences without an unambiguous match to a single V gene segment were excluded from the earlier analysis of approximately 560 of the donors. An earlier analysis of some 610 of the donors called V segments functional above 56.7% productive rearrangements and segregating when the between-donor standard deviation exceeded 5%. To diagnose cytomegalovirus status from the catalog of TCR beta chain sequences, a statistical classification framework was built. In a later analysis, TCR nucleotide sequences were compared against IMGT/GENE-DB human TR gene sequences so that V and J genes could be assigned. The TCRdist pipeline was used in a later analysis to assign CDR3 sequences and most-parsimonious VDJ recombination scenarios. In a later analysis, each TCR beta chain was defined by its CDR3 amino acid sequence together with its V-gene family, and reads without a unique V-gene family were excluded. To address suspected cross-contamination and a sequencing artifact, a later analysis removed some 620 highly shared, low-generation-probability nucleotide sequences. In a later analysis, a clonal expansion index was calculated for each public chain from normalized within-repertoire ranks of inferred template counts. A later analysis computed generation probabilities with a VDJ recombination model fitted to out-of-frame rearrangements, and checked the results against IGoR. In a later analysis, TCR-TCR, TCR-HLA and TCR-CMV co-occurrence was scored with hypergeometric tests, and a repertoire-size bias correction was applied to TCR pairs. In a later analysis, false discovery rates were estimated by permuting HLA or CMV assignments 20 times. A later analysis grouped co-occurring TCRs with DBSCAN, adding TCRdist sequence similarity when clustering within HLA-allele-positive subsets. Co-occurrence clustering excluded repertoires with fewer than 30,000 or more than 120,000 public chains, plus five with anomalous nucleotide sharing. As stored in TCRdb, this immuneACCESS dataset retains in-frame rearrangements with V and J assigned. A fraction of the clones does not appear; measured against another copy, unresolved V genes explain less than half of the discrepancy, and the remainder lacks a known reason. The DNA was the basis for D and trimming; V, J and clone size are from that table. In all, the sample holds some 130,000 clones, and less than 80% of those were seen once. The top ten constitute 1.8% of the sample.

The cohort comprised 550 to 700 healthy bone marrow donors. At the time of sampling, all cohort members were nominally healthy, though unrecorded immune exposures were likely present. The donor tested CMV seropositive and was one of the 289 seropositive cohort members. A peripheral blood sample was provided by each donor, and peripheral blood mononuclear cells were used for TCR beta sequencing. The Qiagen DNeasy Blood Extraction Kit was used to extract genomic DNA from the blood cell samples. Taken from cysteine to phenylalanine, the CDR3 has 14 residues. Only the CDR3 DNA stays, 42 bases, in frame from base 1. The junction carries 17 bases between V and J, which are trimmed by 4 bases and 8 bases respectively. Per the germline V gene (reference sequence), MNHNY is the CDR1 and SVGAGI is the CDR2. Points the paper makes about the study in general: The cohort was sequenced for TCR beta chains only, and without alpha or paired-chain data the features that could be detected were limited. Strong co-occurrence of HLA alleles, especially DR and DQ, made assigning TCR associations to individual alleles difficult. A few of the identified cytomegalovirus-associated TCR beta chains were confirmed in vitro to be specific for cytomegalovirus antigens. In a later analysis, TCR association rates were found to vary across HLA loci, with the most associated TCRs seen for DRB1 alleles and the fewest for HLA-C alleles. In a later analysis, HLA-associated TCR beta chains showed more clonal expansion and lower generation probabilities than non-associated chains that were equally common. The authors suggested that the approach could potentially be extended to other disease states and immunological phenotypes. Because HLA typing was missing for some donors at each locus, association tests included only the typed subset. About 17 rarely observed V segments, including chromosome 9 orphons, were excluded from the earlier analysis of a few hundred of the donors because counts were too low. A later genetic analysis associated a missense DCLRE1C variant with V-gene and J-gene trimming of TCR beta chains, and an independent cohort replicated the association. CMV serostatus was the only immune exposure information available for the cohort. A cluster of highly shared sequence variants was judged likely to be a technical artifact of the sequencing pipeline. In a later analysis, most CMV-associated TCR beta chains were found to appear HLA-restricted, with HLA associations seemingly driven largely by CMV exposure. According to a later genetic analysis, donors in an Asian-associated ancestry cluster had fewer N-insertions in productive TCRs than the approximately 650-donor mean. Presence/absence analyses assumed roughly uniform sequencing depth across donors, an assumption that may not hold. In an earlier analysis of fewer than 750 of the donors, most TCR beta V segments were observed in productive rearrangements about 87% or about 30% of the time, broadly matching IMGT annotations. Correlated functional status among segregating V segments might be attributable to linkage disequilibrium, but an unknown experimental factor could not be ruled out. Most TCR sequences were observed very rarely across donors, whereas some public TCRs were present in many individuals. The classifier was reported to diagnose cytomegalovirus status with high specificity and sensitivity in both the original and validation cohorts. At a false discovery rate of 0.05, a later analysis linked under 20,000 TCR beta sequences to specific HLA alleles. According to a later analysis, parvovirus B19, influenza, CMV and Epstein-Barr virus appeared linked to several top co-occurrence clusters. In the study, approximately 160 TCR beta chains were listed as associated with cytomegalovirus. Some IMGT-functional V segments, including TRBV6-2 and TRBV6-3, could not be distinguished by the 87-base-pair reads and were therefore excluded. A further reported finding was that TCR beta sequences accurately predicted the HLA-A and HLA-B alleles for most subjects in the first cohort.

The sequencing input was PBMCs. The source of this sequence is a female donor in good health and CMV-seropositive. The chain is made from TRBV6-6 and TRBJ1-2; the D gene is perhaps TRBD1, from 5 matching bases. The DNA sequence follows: TGTGCCAGCAGTTCATACCAGGGTCTGGGGGGCTACACCTTC. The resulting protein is CASSSYQGLGGYTF.